A selection of T cell receptor beta chains follows, all from one sample in a study of blood T cell repertoires in COVID-19. Sequenced by immunoSEQ multiplex PCR; TCRdb stores in-frame clones only, minus some. The sample includes 130,000 to 150,000 clones, around 85% of them seen just once. The source material was peripheral blood. These receptors all come from an older woman with COVID-19, enrolled during active disease. Each CDR3 is given without its conserved first and last residue.

>14|TRBJ2-3|TRBV5-1
ASSLDRQGNTDTQY
>11|TRBJ1-4|TRBV29-1
SVGGTGVEKLF
>12|TRBJ1-5|TRBV6-5
ASNREQEYQPQH
>12|TRBJ2-1|TRBV9
ASSVPTRVNEQF
>13|TRBJ2-7|TRBV5-1
ASSPTSGGVYEQY
>11|TRBJ2-7|TRBV3-1/TRBV3-2
ASSQELAGEQY
>14|TRBJ1-5|TRBV6-2/TRBV6-3
ASSFSRPPPRQPQH
>12|TRBJ2-2|TRBV5-6
ASSLSSNTGELF
>11|TRBJ1-2|TRBV12-3/TRBV12-4
ASSFRHIGGYT
>13|TRBJ1-2|TRBV4-1
ASSSTGGLGYGYT
>13|TRBJ2-1|TRBV3-1/TRBV3-2
ASSRGTSGINEQF
>12|TRBJ2-5|TRBV7-8
ASSLSRAGETQY
>17|TRBJ2-1|TRBV19
ASSTFSPLAGEPYNEQF
>15|TRBJ2-2|TRBV11-2
ASSLMLATGASGELF
>11|TRBJ1-2|TRBV19
ASSIWGRYGYT
>12|TRBJ1-5|TRBV27
ASSLTATTGPQH
>15|TRBJ2-7|TRBV19
ASSIGLIQGATYEQY
>11|TRBJ2-7|TRBV10-3
AIGGLEIYEQY
>11|TRBJ2-3|TRBV7-3
ASRLNRGNTQY
>12|TRBJ2-3|TRBV6-5
ASSGTPSTDTQY
>15|TRBJ2-3|TRBV7-3
ASSLRSSRGYTDTQY